These T cell receptor beta chains were read from a single sample in a study of cytomegalovirus exposure and HLA in healthy donors. Sequencing was performed with immunoSEQ multiplex PCR; in TCRdb, only in-frame clones are kept and a portion is missing. The sample has approximately 150,000 clones; 75% are singletons. The sequencing sample was made of PBMCs. These receptors all come from a man aged 18 to 35 in good health and CMV-seropositive. Each CDR3 is given with its conserved first and last residue. The D gene is left open where the match is weak. Rows may omit the clone size; those that give it use once, few, many or a size class.

d_call j_call clone_size v_call cdr3_nt cdr3_aa
NA TRBJ1-1 NA TRBV7-2 TGTGCCAGCAGCTTATACACGGAAGCTTTCTTT CASSLYTEAFF
TRBD1 TRBJ2-7 NA TRBV28 TGTGCCAGCAGGCGGACAGGGGGCCCCTACGAGCAGTACTTC CASRRTGGPYEQYF
NA TRBJ1-1 once TRBV4-2 TGTGCCAGCAGCCAAGAAGGGACAATCAGAGACACTGAAGCTTTCTTT CASSQEGTIRDTEAFF
NA TRBJ2-3 NA TRBV10-3 TGTGCCATCAGTGAACCGGAGCGGAACACAGATACGCAGTATTTT CAISEPERNTDTQYF
TRBD1 TRBJ2-7 NA TRBV5-5 TGTGCCAGCAGGTCCACCGGGACAGCCAACGAGCAGTACTTC CASRSTGTANEQYF
TRBD2 TRBJ2-1 once TRBV28 TGTGCCAGCAGATTACTAGCGGGAGGAGGGAATGAGCAGTTCTTC CASRLLAGGGNEQFF
NA TRBJ2-6 NA TRBV6-1 TGTGCCAGCAGGACAAGCTCTGGGGCCAACGTCCTGACTTTC CASRTSSGANVLTF
TRBD1 TRBJ2-3 NA TRBV4-1 TGCGCCAGCAGCCAAGCGCCAGGGGGCGAGAGCACAGATACGCAGTATTTT CASSQAPGGESTDTQYF
TRBD1 TRBJ2-5 NA TRBV6-1 TGTGCTAGCAGGGACAGGGGGCAGCAAGAGACCCAGTACTTC CASRDRGQQETQYF
NA TRBJ2-3 NA TRBV5-4 TGTGCCAGCAGCTTGGCCCTGGGTAGCGGCACAGATACGCAGTATTTT CASSLALGSGTDTQYF
NA TRBJ1-1 NA TRBV5-1 TGCGCCAGCAGCTTTGGAGCAGCCACCTTGAACACTGAAGCTTTCTTT CASSFGAATLNTEAFF
NA TRBJ1-1 NA TRBV7-9 TGTGCCAGCAGCTTGGGTCAGGTGAACACTGAAGCTTTCTTT CASSLGQVNTEAFF
NA TRBJ1-2 NA TRBV7-2 TGTGCCAGCAGCTTAGGTCTGGGAGCGCACTATGGCTACACCTTC CASSLGLGAHYGYTF
TRBD2 TRBJ2-3 few TRBV29-1 TGCAGCGTTTCACTAGCGGGAGCGGGGTTTGGCACAGATACGCAGTATTTT CSVSLAGAGFGTDTQYF
NA TRBJ1-1 NA TRBV18 TGTGCCAGCTCTCTGGGCATGAACACTGAAGCTTTCTTT CASSLGMNTEAFF
TRBD2 TRBJ2-2 NA TRBV4-1 TGCGCCAGCAGCCACAAACTAGCGGGGGCCGTCACCGGGGAGCTGTTTTTT CASSHKLAGAVTGELFF
TRBD2 TRBJ2-1 NA TRBV5-1 TGCGCCAGCAGCCGCCAGCGGGAGGGCCCAGATGAGCAGTTCTTC CASSRQREGPDEQFF
TRBD1 TRBJ1-1 NA TRBV28 TGTGCCAGCAGAACAGGGGCTTTAGACACTGAAGCTTTCTTT CASRTGALDTEAFF
NA TRBJ2-7 NA TRBV27 TGTGCCAGCAGTCCCCGTCCGTTGAGCGGCTACGAGCAGTACTTC CASSPRPLSGYEQYF
NA TRBJ2-2 NA TRBV29-1 TGCAGCGTTGGGGAGGCCGGGGAGCTGTTTTTT CSVGEAGELFF
NA TRBJ2-6 NA TRBV19 TGTGCCAGTAGTATAGAGTACAGGAGCTCTGGGGCCAACGTCCTGACTTTC CASSIEYRSSGANVLTF
NA TRBJ2-7 NA TRBV15 TGTGCCACCAGCAGAGTTCTCGGGGTATCGACGTACGAGCAGTACTTC CATSRVLGVSTYEQYF
NA TRBJ2-7 few TRBV25-1 TGTGCCAGCAGTGGGGGGGGGCATAAGCAGTACTTC CASSGGGHKQYF
TRBD1 TRBJ2-5 NA TRBV15 TGTGCCACCAGCAGAGATCCGGGGACAGCTGGGGAGCAGTACTTC CATSRDPGTAGEQYF
TRBD2 TRBJ2-1 NA TRBV7-9 TGTGCCAGCAGCTTCGTACCGGGACTAGTACCCAATGAGCAGTTCTTC CASSFVPGLVPNEQFF
NA TRBJ2-3 NA TRBV9 TGTGCCAGCAGCGTGTCTCGGAGGTCCACAGATACGCAGTATTTT CASSVSRRSTDTQYF
NA TRBJ2-3 NA TRBV6-5 TGTGCCAGCAGTTACAACGGGGTTATGACAGATACGCAGTATTTT CASSYNGVMTDTQYF
TRBD1 TRBJ2-7 NA TRBV29-1 TGCAGCGCTCTGACAGGGGAAGGCTACGAGCAGTACTTC CSALTGEGYEQYF
TRBD2 TRBJ2-1 NA TRBV6-6 TGTGCCAGCAGTAGTGGCTCGGGAGGTGCGTACAATGAGCAGTTCTTC CASSSGSGGAYNEQFF
NA TRBJ2-7 NA TRBV28 TGTGCCAGCAGTTTCGGTGCCCTCGGTACCTACGAGCAGTACTTC CASSFGALGTYEQYF
NA TRBJ1-4 once TRBV4-1 TGCGCCAGCAGCCACCGCCCGAGTGGTGGTTCGATTAATGAAAAACTGTTTTTT CASSHRPSGGSINEKLFF
NA TRBJ2-5 NA TRBV6-5 TGTGCCAGCAGTGCAACAGGGAAAGAGACCCAGTACTTC CASSATGKETQYF
TRBD1 TRBJ1-1 NA TRBV10-3 TGTGCCATCAGTGAGCGGACAGGGATCACTGAAGCTTTCTTT CAISERTGITEAFF
NA TRBJ2-3 NA TRBV2 TGTGCCAGCAGTAGGATTTTTAGCGGCACAGATACGCAGTATTTT CASSRIFSGTDTQYF
TRBD2 TRBJ2-7 NA TRBV7-8 TGTGCCAGCAGCCCATTGACTAGCGGCGGCTACGAGCAGTACTTC CASSPLTSGGYEQYF
NA TRBJ1-4 NA TRBV19 TGTGCCAGTAGCAGAGAGGACTTAAATGAAAAACTGTTTTTT CASSREDLNEKLFF
TRBD2 TRBJ2-1 NA TRBV27 TGTGCCAGCAGGACAGCGGGACCTTACAATGAGCAGTTCTTC CASRTAGPYNEQFF